Listed here are 23 T cell receptor beta chains from one sample, sequenced in a study of CD8+CD57+ T cells in acquired aplastic anemia. Sequencing involved patients with CD8+CD57+ cell expansion previously shown by flow cytometry. The study profiled TCR beta VDJ and CDR3 using genomic DNA as template. TCRdb independently ran MiXCR on the reads; one entry per CDR3 protein. The table has 89,000 or so distinct CDR3 sequences, 55% to 80% seen once; the top ten hold about 62%. The sequencing input was sorted CD4+, CD8+, or CD8+CD57+ T cells (not recorded which) from PBMCs. The receptors here all came from a human donor with aplastic anemia.

The J gene is TRBJ1-2, the V gene TRBV20-1, with D uncertain. This CDR3 region has 16 residues. Germline values: CDR1 DFQATT, CDR2 SNEGSKA (reference sequence). V lost 0 bases and J lost 1, with 15 bases in between. The CDR3 region has the DNA TGCAGTGCTAGAGATTTCGCGGGGAGATATAACTATGGCTACACCTTC. Translating it yields CSARDFAGRYNYGYTF.

V gene TRBV4-2 combines with J gene TRBJ1-6, with D possibly matching TRBD1 (5 bases). V was cut by 4 bases and J by 10 bases, with 17 bases left in between. This CDR3 has 15 residues. Germline V gives CDR1 LGHNA, CDR2 YNFKEQ. CDR3 sequence reads: CASSLGNTGQSPLHF. The CDR3 DNA sequence: TGTGCCAGCAGCCTCGGGAACACTGGACAATCACCCCTCCACTTT.

V gene TRBV4-3 combines with J gene TRBJ2-7, with TRBD1 as a possible D gene (5 bases). Per the germline V gene, CDR1 is LGHNA and CDR2 is YSLEER. Trimming stripped 0 bases from V and 2 bases from J, with 14 bases between. CDR3 length: 16 residues. The CDR3 bases are TGCGCCAGCAGCCAAGATCGTGGGGCAGGGACCTACGAGCAGTACTTC. Translated, it gives CASSQDRGAGTYEQYF.

DNA for the CDR3: TGCGCCAGCAGCTTCAACAGGGGTGGGGCCAACGTCCTGACTTTC. This codes for CASSFNRGGANVLTF. The V call is TRBV5-1, the J call TRBJ2-6, with 7 bases that match TRBD1. J gave up 3 bases and V 2 bases, and 2 bases lay outside the gene matches. The germline V gene encodes CDR1 SGHRS and CDR2 YFSETQ. The CDR3 sequence is 15 residues long.

J is TRBJ2-7 and V is TRBV10-3, with D perhaps TRBD2 (6 bases). Germline CDR1 reads ENHRY; CDR2 reads SYGVKD. Trimming shortened V by 2 bases and J by 0 bases, and 11 bases separated the two germline ends. There are 15 residues in the CDR3. CDR3 bases: TGTGCCATCAGTGAGACGGGGGATAGCTCCTACGAGCAGTACTTC. Translated, it gives CAISETGDSSYEQYF.

In its sample, this clonotype was seen a few times. Here the CDR3 DNA reads TGTGCCAGCAGCACGACAGCCACAGATACGCAGTATTTT. Amino acids: CASSTTATDTQYF. The genes are TRBV7-9 and TRBJ2-3; D might be TRBD1 (5 bases). CDR3 length: 13 amino acids. Trimming shortened V by 5 bases and J by 2 bases, and 8 bases separated the two germline ends. Germline V gives CDR1 SEHNR, CDR2 FQNEAQ (reference sequence).

This clonotype was detected only a few times. This chain links TRBV7-9 with TRBJ1-1, with D possibly TRBD1 on 6 matching bases. Germline CDR1 and CDR2: SEHNR and FQNEAQ (reference sequence). V lost 1 base and J 0 bases, leaving 6 bases between the germline ends. The CDR3 covers 14 residues. This CDR3 is CASSLDRVNTEAFF. DNA of the CDR3: TGTGCCAGCAGCTTAGACAGGGTGAACACTGAAGCTTTCTTT.

This chain joins TRBV7-8 and TRBJ1-5, with D possibly matching TRBD1 (6 bases). V was trimmed by 5 bases and J by 7 bases, leaving 12 bases between them. The CDR3 has 13 residues. CDR1 is SGHVS and CDR2 is FQNEAQ in the germline V gene. CDR3 loop: CASSVHRDQPQHF. The CDR3 DNA reads as TGTGCCAGCAGCGTCCACAGGGACCAGCCCCAGCATTTT.

As regards this clonotype: The final CDR3 position lacks the conserved phenylalanine or tryptophan, pointing to a likely read error. The chain employs TRBV7-6 and TRBJ1-1, with D perhaps matching TRBD1 (6 bases). The germline V and J ends were trimmed by 8 bases and 3 bases, with 19 bases remaining between them. The germline V gene has CDR1 SGHVS and CDR2 FNYEAQ. The CDR3 is 15 amino acids. CDR3 DNA: TGTGCCAGCCAGCTGGGGGCGAGTCAGGACACTGAAGCTTTCCTT. This translates into CASQLGASQDTEAFL.

The V call is TRBV7-2, the J call TRBJ2-1, with no clear D. The CDR3 totals 10 residues. Looked up from germline, CDR1 is SGHTA and CDR2 is FQGNSA. V lost 4 bases and J 9 bases, leaving 4 bases between the germline ends. CDR3 nucleotides: TGTGCCAGCAGCTCCCGTGAGCAGTTCTTC. Translated: CASSSREQFF.

The chain recombines TRBV2 with TRBJ1-4; D remains unclear. CDR3 size: 14 residues. V lost 5 bases to trimming and J lost 5 bases, with 12 bases between them. The V gene's germline CDR1 is SNHLY and CDR2 FYNNEI. CDR3 amino acids: CASSKTAQNEKLFF. CDR3 nucleotide sequence: TGTGCCAGCAGTAAGACGGCCCAGAATGAAAAACTGTTTTTT. The full variable domain, with the rest looked up from reference TRBV2 and TRBJ1-4, is EPEVTQTPSHQVTQMGQEVILRCVPISNHLYFYWYRQILGQKVEFLVSFYNNEISEKSEIFDDQFSVERPDGSNFTLKIRSTKLEDSAMYFCASSKTAQNEKLFFGSGTQLSVL.

The chain recombines TRBV29-1 with TRBJ2-5, with D unclear. This CDR3 spans 13 amino acids. Trimming cost V 2 bases and J 6 bases, with 13 bases left between them. The germline V gene has CDR1 SQVTM and CDR2 ANQGSEA. CDR3 region: CSVEMKTRQTQYF. The CDR3 DNA reads TGCAGCGTTGAAATGAAGACGCGACAGACCCAGTACTTC.

The rearrangement joins TRBV10-3 to TRBJ2-3; 7 bases are a match to TRBD2. The CDR3 covers 12 residues. The ends lost 6 bases at V and 4 bases at J; junction bases unmatched: 1. CDR1 is ENHRY, CDR2 SYGVKD, per germline. CDR3 sequence (DNA): TGTGCCATCAGAGGACTAGCAGATACGCAGTATTTT. This encodes CAIRGLADTQYF.

This clonotype was seen a few times. V is TRBV27 and J is TRBJ2-3; D gene unclear. The CDR3 runs to 18 residues. Trimming took 7 bases from V and 6 from J, leaving 29 bases between them. Germline V gives CDR1 MNHEY, CDR2 SMNVEV (reference sequence). CDR3 amino acids: CASNSYPHTGPLTDTQYF. The CDR3 DNA is TGTGCCAGCAATTCCTACCCTCATACCGGTCCCTTGACGGATACGCAGTATTTT.

The chain recombines TRBV5-1 with TRBJ2-7; perhaps TRBD1 as D (6 bases). V was trimmed by 0 bases and J by 5 bases, leaving 12 bases between them. This CDR3 comprises 14 residues. CDR1 and CDR2 from the germline V gene are SGHRS and YFSETQ. The CDR3 DNA is TGCGCCAGCAGCTTGGCCGCAGGGGACCACGAGCAGTACTTC. The encoded protein is CASSLAAGDHEQYF.

This sequence joins TRBV10-3 and TRBJ2-1, with TRBD2 identical over 10 bases. Germline V CDR1 and CDR2: ENHRY, SYGVKD. V lost 0 bases to trimming and J lost 8 bases; unmatched junction nucleotides: 7. This CDR3 contains 16 residues. CDR3 nucleotides: TGTGCCATCAGTGAGTCAAGCGGGAGGGCCGCGGATGAGCAGTTCTTC. Translation: CAISESSGRAADEQFF.

A note on this clonotype: A junction boundary mismatches the germline segment, possibly from a read error. J is TRBJ1-2 and V is TRBV10-3; a possible D gene is TRBD1 (6 bases). Germline V gene lookup returns CDR1 ENHRY and CDR2 SYGVKD. This CDR3 is 13 amino acids long. The CDR3 spells CAINVDRLYGCTF. CDR3 sequence (DNA): TGTGCCATCAACGTCGACAGGCTCTATGGCTGCACCTTC.

The V and J genes are TRBV7-9 and TRBJ2-5; D is unclear. The germline V gene has CDR1 SEHNR and CDR2 FQNEAQ (reference sequence). Between the trimmed V and J ends, which lost 4 bases and 0 bases, there was a span of 6 bases. This CDR3 region has 13 residues. CDR3 loop: CASSSWDQETQYF. CDR3 in DNA: TGTGCCAGCAGCTCGTGGGACCAAGAGACCCAGTACTTC.

On this clonotype itself: The junction departs from the called germline gene at one end, perhaps through a read error. The V call is TRBV10-3, the J call TRBJ2-3; D may be TRBD1 (6 bases). Germline V lookup: CDR1 ENHRY, CDR2 SYGVKD. The CDR3 is 14 residues long. The CDR3 sequence is CASSVADRTDTQYF. The CDR3 nucleotides are TGTGCCAGCAGTGTAGCCGACAGGACAGATACGCAGTATTTT.

The V and J genes are TRBV7-4 and TRBJ1-2; D remains unclear. CDR3 length equals 12 residues. Germline V gene data show CDR1 as SGHVT and CDR2 as SQSDAQ. V was trimmed by 7 bases and J by 8 bases, leaving 14 bases between them. In DNA, the CDR3 is TGTGCCAGCACCATTGGGTCCAAGGGCTACACCTTC. Its translation: CASTIGSKGYTF.

The V and J genes are TRBV2 and TRBJ1-4; a weak D match, TRBD1 (5 bases). Germline V CDR1 and CDR2: SNHLY, FYNNEI. The V gene lost 7 bases and the J gene lost 4 bases, with 13 bases spanning the gap. The CDR3 is 14 amino acids. CDR3 in DNA: TGTGCCAGCAAGGAGGGGCGGATTAATGAAAAACTGTTTTTT. Translation: CASKEGRINEKLFF.

CDR3 DNA sequence: TGTGCCAGCAGCCCGGACGGGGAGCTGTTTTTT. It specifies CASSPDGELFF. This chain uses TRBV9 with TRBJ2-2; no definite D call. Per germline, CDR1 SGDLS and CDR2 YYNGEE. V lost 4 bases, J lost 7 bases, and 5 bases lay in between. The CDR3 length is 11 residues.

The chain combines TRBV19 with TRBJ2-1; TRBD1 aligns across 8 bases. The CDR3 is 15 amino acids. Germline trimming cut 2 bases from V and 5 bases from J; bases unmatched to any gene: 5. Per the germline V gene, CDR1 is LNHDA and CDR2 is SQIVND (reference sequence). This CDR3 reads CASSIFVTGDNEQFF. CDR3 coding DNA: TGTGCCAGTAGTATATTCGTGACAGGGGACAATGAGCAGTTCTTC.